This T cell receptor beta chain originates from a study of blood T cells in healthy people across ages. PCR was performed a second time for about 6 to 12 cycles using a sample-barcoded 5' primer and a J-beta primer mix. TCRdb ran MiXCR on the 5' RACE reads and lists one entry per CDR3 protein. Of about 730,000 distinct CDR3 sequences in the sample, roughly 45% were seen once. Each donor supplied ten milliliters of peripheral blood. The source is a woman in her fifties or sixties in good health. Input material: blood.

In DNA, the CDR3 is TGTGCCAGCAGCGCGAGGACAGGGGGCCCGAACACTGAAGCTTTCTTT. Its translation: CASSARTGGPNTEAFF. The chain is built from TRBV7-9 and TRBJ1-1; 11 nucleotides agree with TRBD1. Germline assignment: CDR1 SEHNR and CDR2 FQNEAQ (reference sequence). Germline trimming cut 5 bases from V and 1 base from J; bases unmatched to any gene: 6. CDR3 length: 16 residues.